Listed here are 19 T cell receptor beta chains from one sample, sequenced in a study of blood T cell repertoires in COVID-19. The table came from immunoSEQ multiplex PCR; TCRdb's copy has only in-frame clones and leaves some out. The sample has fewer than 150,000 clones, around four fifths seen once; the top ten hold around a fifth. Sequences were obtained from peripheral blood. These TCRs come from a man at least 80 years old with acute or convalescent COVID-19.

The genes are TRBV4-1 and TRBJ2-5, with D possibly TRBD1 on 6 matching bases. The CDR3 has 13 residues. Looked up from germline, CDR1 is MGHRA and CDR2 is YSYEKL. The germline V and J ends were trimmed by 5 bases and 5 bases, with 12 bases remaining between them. CDR3 protein: CASSFATGETQYF. CDR3 sequence (DNA): TGCGCCAGCAGCTTCGCTACAGGGGAGACCCAGTACTTC.

The chain carries TRBV5-1 and TRBJ2-2; D possibly corresponds to TRBD1 (5 bases). Germline V CDR1 and CDR2: SGHRS, YFSETQ. The CDR3 is 15 amino acids. The V end was cut by 0 bases, the J end by 6 bases, with 12 bases between. CDR3 bases: TGCGCCAGCAGCTTGGGCAGGGTTGGCGCCGGGGAGCTGTTTTTT. This translates into CASSLGRVGAGELFF. Drawing the rest from reference TRBV5-1 and TRBJ2-2, the complete variable domain is KAGVTQTPRYLIKTRGQQVTLSCSPISGHRSVSWYQQTPGQGLQFLFEYFSETQRNKGNFPGRFSGRQFSNSRSEMNVSTLELGDSALYLCASSLGRVGAGELFFGEGSRLTVL.

This clone showed up just once. J is TRBJ2-3 and V is TRBV7-2, with D tentatively TRBD1 (5 bases). Germline V lookup: CDR1 SGHTA, CDR2 FQGNSA. This CDR3 has 16 residues. V lost 5 bases and J lost 0, with 15 bases in between. Here the CDR3 reads CASSPRAGNSTDTQYF. The CDR3 region has the DNA TGTGCCAGCAGCCCGAGAGCAGGGAATAGCACAGATACGCAGTATTTT. Complete variable domain (other parts from reference TRBV7-2 and TRBJ2-3): GAGVSQSPSNKVTEKGKDVELRCDPISGHTALYWYRQSLGQGLEFLIYFQGNSAPDKSGLPSDRFSAERTGGSVSTLTIQRTQQEDSAVYLCASSPRAGNSTDTQYFGPGTRLTVL.

V is TRBV29-1 and J is TRBJ1-1; D unclear. V shed 2 bases and J shed 1 base, with 11 bases lying between them. CDR3 length: 14 amino acids. Germline CDR1 is SQVTM and CDR2 is ANQGSEA. The CDR3 bases are TGCAGCGTTGAATATCTAGCAGGGAACACTGAAGCTTTCTTT. This encodes CSVEYLAGNTEAFF.

The chain recombines TRBV7-2 with TRBJ2-7; 9 positions match TRBD2. Germline loops: CDR1 SGHTA, CDR2 FQGNSA. V lost 5 bases, J lost 6 bases, and 2 bases stayed unmatched. The CDR3 runs to 12 residues. CDR3 coding DNA: TGTGCCAGCAGCCCGCGGGAGGGCGAGCAGTACTTC. Its translation: CASSPREGEQYF.

Written as DNA, the CDR3 is TGTGCCAGCAGCCGACTAGAAGAAACAGATACGCAGTATTTT. This gives the protein CASSRLEETDTQYF. This rearrangement joins TRBV7-8 to TRBJ2-3; TRBD2 is a possible D gene (6 bases). Between the trimmed V and J ends, which lost 5 bases and 3 bases, there was a span of 12 bases. The CDR3 sequence is 14 residues long. From germline, CDR1 is SGHVS and CDR2 FQNEAQ.

The chain links TRBV24-1 to TRBJ2-3; maybe TRBD1 (6 bases). CDR3 length: 16 amino acids. The germline CDR1 and CDR2 sequences are KGHDR and SFDVKD. V was clipped by 6 bases and J by 6 bases, with 21 bases between them. In DNA, the CDR3 is TGTGCCACCAGTCCCCAGGAGGTTGGGGGACACGATACGCAGTATTTT. Its translation is CATSPQEVGGHDTQYF.

The chain is built from TRBV7-8 and TRBJ2-7; D might be TRBD1 (5 bases). The V gene's germline CDR1 is SGHVS and CDR2 FQNEAQ. CDR3 size: 13 residues. Deletions cut 5 bases from V and 2 bases from J, with 10 bases between. The CDR3 reads CASSPDRAYEQYF. The CDR3 DNA reads TGTGCCAGCAGCCCAGACAGAGCCTACGAGCAGTACTTC.

The CDR3 region is CASSLVSAVQQYF. The CDR3 DNA follows: TGTGCCAGCAGCTTAGTGTCGGCGGTTCAGCAGTACTTC. This chain uses TRBV7-9 with TRBJ2-7, with D uncertain. The CDR3 length is 13 residues. Germline CDR1 SEHNR, CDR2 FQNEAQ (reference sequence). Trimming removed 1 base from V and 8 bases from J, with 12 bases in between. Based on the CDR3 plus reference TRBV7-9 and TRBJ2-7, the full variable domain is DTGVSQNPRHKITKRGQNVTFRCDPISEHNRLYWYRQTLGQGPEFLTYFQNEAQLEKSRLLSDRFSAERPKGSFSTLEIQRTEQGDSAMYLCASSLVSAVQQYFGPGTRLTVT.

V gene TRBV19 combines with J gene TRBJ1-6, with D possibly being TRBD1 (5 bases). From germline, CDR1 is LNHDA and CDR2 SQIVND (reference sequence). Trimming cost V 5 bases and J 0 bases, with 11 bases left between them. CDR3 length: 16 residues. The DNA of the CDR3 is TGTGCCAGTAGTCCGGGACTGAGCTCCTATAATTCACCCCTCCACTTT. Protein sequence: CASSPGLSSYNSPLHF.

This clone appeared once. This rearrangement joins TRBV5-1 to TRBJ2-5, with a possible D match to TRBD1 (5 bases). The CDR3 consists of 14 residues. Trimming shortened V by 5 bases and J by 2 bases, and 13 bases separated the two germline ends. Germline lookup yields CDR1 SGHRS and CDR2 YFSETQ. CDR3 protein: CASSPGILQETQYF. The CDR3 coding sequence is TGCGCCAGCAGTCCAGGGATACTTCAAGAGACCCAGTACTTC.

V is TRBV9 and J is TRBJ2-5; 11 nucleotides agree with TRBD2. With V trimmed by 0 bases and J by 5 bases, 9 bases remained unmatched. Per germline, CDR1 SGDLS and CDR2 YYNGEE. This CDR3 region has 17 residues. In nucleotides, the CDR3 is TGTGCCAGCAGCGTAGGAGCCCAGACTAGCGGGGCGGAGACCCAGTACTTC. It specifies CASSVGAQTSGAETQYF.

On this clone: The junction departs from germline at one end; a sequencing error may be responsible. The J gene is TRBJ2-5, the V gene TRBV5-1, with D possibly being TRBD2 (5 bases). In germline, CDR1 is SGHRS, CDR2 YFSETQ. The CDR3 loop spans 12 amino acids. The CDR3 coding sequence is TGCGCCAGCAGCTTTATGGGAGTCGAAGTGGACTTC. Amino acids: CASSFMGVEVDF.

The chain carries TRBV4-3 and TRBJ1-1, with 10 bases lining up with TRBD1. The germline gives CDR1 LGHNA, CDR2 YSLEER. The CDR3 runs 15 residues. The V and J ends lost 0 bases and 5 bases, in that order; junction bases with no gene match: 3. CDR3 bases: TGCGCCAGCAGCCAAGAGGGACAGGGGCATACTGAAGCTTTCTTT. Translating gives CASSQEGQGHTEAFF.

The chain has TRBV19 and TRBJ1-5; D perhaps matches TRBD1 (5 bases). This CDR3 contains 15 residues. Germline-derived CDR1 and CDR2 are LNHDA and SQIVND (reference sequence). V gave up 2 bases and J gave up 2 bases, with 10 bases separating them. CDR3 loop: CASSIQGVRNQPQHF. The CDR3, as DNA: TGTGCCAGTAGTATACAGGGTGTGCGCAATCAGCCCCAGCATTTT.

V gene TRBV10-3 combines with J gene TRBJ2-1, with 9 positions matching TRBD1. CDR1 and CDR2 (germline): ENHRY, SYGVKD. This CDR3 comprises 15 residues. The ends lost 8 bases at V and 6 bases at J; junction bases unmatched: 11. In DNA form, the CDR3 reads TGTGCCATCTCAAACAGGGGGCGCAAATCCAATGAGCAGTTCTTC. Its protein product is CAISNRGRKSNEQFF.

The chain employs TRBV20-1 and TRBJ2-3; D uncertain. The V and J ends lost 4 bases and 11 bases respectively, with 10 bases between them. Germline CDR1 reads DFQATT; CDR2 reads SNEGSKA (reference sequence). The CDR3 loop spans 10 amino acids. The CDR3 DNA is TGCAGTGCTACCTCAGAACGGCAGTATTTT. Its translation is CSATSERQYF.

The gene calls are TRBV1 and TRBJ2-3; TRBD2 reflects the table's D call only, with no check against the DNA. TRBV1 is a recognized pseudogene. This CDR3 has 17 residues. The CDR3 sequence: CTSSQGLAPDYTDTQYF. The CDR3 DNA is TGCACCAGCAGCCAAGGACTAGCGCCCGACTACACAGATACGCAGTATTTT.

The chain employs TRBV10-3 and TRBJ1-1; a possible D gene is TRBD1 (5 bases). Germline V gene lookup returns CDR1 ENHRY and CDR2 SYGVKD. Trimming pared 3 bases from V and 10 bases from J, leaving 15 bases between. This CDR3 contains 13 residues. Written as DNA, the CDR3 is TGTGCCATCAGTGACTTTTCTCAGGGTTTAGCTTTCTTT. It specifies CAISDFSQGLAFF.